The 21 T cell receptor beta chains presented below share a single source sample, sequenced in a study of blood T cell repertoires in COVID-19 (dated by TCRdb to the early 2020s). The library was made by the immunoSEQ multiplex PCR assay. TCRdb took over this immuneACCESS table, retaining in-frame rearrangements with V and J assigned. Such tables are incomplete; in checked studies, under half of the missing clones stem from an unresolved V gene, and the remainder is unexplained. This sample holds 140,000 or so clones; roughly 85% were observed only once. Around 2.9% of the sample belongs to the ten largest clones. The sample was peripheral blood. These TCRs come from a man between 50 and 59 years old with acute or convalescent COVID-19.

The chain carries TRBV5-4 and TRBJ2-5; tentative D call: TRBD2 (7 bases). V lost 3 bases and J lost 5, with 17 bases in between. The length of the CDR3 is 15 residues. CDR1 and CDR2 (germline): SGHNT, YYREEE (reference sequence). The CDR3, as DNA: TGTGCCAGCAGCTCGGAGGGGGGTAGCGGGGAGACCCAGTACTTC. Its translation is CASSSEGGSGETQYF.

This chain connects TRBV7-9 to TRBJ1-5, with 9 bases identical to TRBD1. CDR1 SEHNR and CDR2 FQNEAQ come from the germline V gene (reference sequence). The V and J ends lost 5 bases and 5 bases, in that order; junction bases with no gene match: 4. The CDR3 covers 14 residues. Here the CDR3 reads CASSPRQGDQPQHF. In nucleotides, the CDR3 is TGTGCCAGCAGCCCCCGACAGGGGGATCAGCCCCAGCATTTT.

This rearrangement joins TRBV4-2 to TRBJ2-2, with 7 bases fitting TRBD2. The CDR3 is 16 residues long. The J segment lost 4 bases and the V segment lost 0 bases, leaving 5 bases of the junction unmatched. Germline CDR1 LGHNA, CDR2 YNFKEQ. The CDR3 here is CASSQEVGGSTGELFF. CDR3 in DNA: TGTGCCAGCAGCCAAGAAGTGGGGGGGTCCACCGGGGAGCTGTTTTTT.

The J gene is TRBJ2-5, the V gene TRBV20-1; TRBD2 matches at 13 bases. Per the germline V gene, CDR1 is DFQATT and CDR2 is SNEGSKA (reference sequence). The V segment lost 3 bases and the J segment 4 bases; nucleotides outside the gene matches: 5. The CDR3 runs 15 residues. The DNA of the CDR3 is TGCAGTGCTAGTGGACTAGCGGGAGATGCAGAGACCCAGTACTTC. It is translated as CSASGLAGDAETQYF.

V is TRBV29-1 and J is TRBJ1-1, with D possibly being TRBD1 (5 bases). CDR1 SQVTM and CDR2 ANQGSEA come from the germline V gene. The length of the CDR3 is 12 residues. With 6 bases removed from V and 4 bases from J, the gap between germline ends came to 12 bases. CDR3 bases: TGCAGCGTGCTTACAGGCGGCACTGAAGCTTTCTTT. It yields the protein CSVLTGGTEAFF.

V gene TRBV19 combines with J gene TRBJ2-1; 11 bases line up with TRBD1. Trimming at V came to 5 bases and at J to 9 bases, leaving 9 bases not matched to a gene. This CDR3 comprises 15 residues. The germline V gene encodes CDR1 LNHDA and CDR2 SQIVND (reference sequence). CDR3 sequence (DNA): TGTGCCAGTAGTGTCGGACAGGGGGCTCCATCTGAGCAGTTCTTC. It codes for CASSVGQGAPSEQFF.

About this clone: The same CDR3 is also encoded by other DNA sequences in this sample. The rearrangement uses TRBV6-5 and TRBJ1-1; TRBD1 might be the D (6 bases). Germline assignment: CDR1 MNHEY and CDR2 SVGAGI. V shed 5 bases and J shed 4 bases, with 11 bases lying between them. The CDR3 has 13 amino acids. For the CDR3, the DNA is TGTGCCAGCAGTCTACAGGGATTCACTGAAGCTTTCTTT. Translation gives CASSLQGFTEAFF.

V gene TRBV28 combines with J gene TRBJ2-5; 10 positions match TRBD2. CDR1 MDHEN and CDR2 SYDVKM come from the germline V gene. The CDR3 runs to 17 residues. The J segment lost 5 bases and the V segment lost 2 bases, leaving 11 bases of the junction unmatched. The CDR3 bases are TGTGCCAGCAGTTTAGTTACCACTAGCGGGGCTGGGGAGACCCAGTACTTC. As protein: CASSLVTTSGAGETQYF.

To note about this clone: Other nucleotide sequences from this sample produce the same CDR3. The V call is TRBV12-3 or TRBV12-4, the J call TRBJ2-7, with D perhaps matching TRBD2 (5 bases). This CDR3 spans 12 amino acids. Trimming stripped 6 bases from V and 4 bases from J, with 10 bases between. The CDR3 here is CASSPTGYEQYF. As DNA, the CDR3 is TGTGCCAGCAGCCCTACGGGGTACGAGCAGTACTTC.

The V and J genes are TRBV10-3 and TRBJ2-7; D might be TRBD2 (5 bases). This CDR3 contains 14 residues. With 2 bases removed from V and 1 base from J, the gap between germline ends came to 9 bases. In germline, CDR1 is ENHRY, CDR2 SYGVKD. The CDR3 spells CAISETRDSYEQYF. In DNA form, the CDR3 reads TGTGCCATCAGTGAGACTAGGGATTCCTACGAGCAGTACTTC.

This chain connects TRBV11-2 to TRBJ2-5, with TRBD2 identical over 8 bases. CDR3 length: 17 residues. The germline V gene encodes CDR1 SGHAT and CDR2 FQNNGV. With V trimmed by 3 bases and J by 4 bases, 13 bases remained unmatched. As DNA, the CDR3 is TGTGCCAGCAGCTTGGGAGCCCGCAGACTAGCGACAGAGACCCAGTACTTC. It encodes CASSLGARRLATETQYF.

The CDR3 DNA is TGTGCCAGCAGGTCTAGAGGGCCGACCCCCGGGGAGCTGTTTTTT. This codes for CASRSRGPTPGELFF. The chain links TRBV7-8 to TRBJ2-2, with D possibly TRBD2 on 5 matching bases. CDR3 length: 15 amino acids. Germline values: CDR1 SGHVS, CDR2 FQNEAQ. The V end lost 6 bases, the J end lost 6 bases, and 17 bases lay between the germline ends.

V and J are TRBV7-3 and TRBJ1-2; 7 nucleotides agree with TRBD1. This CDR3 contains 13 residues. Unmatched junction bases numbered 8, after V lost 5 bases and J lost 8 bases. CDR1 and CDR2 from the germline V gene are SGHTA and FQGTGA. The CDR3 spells CASSPRGTEGYTF. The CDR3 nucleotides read TGTGCCAGCAGCCCCAGAGGGACAGAAGGCTACACCTTC.

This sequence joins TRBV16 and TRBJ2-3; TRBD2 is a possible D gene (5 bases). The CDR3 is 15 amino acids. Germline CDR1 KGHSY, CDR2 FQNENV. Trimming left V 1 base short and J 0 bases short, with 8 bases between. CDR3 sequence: CASSQLQRSTDTQYF. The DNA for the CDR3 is TGTGCCAGCAGCCAATTACAGCGGAGCACAGATACGCAGTATTTT.

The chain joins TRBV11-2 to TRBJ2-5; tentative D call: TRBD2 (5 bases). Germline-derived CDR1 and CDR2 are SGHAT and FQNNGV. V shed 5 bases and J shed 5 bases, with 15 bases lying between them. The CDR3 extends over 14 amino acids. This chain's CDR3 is CASSPRDRGETQYF. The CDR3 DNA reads TGTGCCAGCAGCCCAAGAGACCGAGGGGAGACCCAGTACTTC. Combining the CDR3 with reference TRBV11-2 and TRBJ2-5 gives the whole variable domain EAGVAQSPRYKIIEKRQSVAFWCNPISGHATLYWYQQILGQGPKLLIQFQNNGVVDDSQLPKDRFSAERLKGVDSTLKIQPAKLEDSAVYLCASSPRDRGETQYFGPGTRLLVL.

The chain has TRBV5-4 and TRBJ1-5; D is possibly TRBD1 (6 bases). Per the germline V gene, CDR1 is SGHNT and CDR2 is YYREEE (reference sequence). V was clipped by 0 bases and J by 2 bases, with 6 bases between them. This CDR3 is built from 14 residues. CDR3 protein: CASSLAGGNQPQHF. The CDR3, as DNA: TGTGCCAGCAGCTTGGCAGGGGGCAATCAGCCCCAGCATTTT.

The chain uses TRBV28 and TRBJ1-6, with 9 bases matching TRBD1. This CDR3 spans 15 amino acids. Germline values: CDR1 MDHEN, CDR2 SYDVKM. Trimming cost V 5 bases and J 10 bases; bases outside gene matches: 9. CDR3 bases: TGTGCCAGCAGTCTCCCAACAGGGGGCAGATCACCCCTCCACTTT. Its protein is CASSLPTGGRSPLHF. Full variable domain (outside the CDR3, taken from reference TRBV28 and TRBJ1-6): DVKVTQSSRYLVKRTGEKVFLECVQDMDHENMFWYRQDPGLGLRLIYFSYDVKMKEKGDIPEGYSVSREKKERFSLILESASTNQTSMYLCASSLPTGGRSPLHFGNGTRLTVT.

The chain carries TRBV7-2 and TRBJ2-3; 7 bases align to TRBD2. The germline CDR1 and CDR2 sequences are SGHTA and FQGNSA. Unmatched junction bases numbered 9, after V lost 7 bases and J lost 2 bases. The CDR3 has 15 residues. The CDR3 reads CASTLGGGDTDTQYF. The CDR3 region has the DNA TGTGCCAGCACCCTTGGGGGAGGGGACACAGATACGCAGTATTTT.

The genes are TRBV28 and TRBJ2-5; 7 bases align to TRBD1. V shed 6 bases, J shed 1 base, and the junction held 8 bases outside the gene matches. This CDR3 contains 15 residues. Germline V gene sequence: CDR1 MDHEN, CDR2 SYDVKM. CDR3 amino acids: CASSPGGGTQETQYF. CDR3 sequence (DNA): TGTGCCAGCAGCCCAGGGGGTGGGACCCAAGAGACCCAGTACTTC. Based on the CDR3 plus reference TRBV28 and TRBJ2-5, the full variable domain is DVKVTQSSRYLVKRTGEKVFLECVQDMDHENMFWYRQDPGLGLRLIYFSYDVKMKEKGDIPEGYSVSREKKERFSLILESASTNQTSMYLCASSPGGGTQETQYFGPGTRLLVL.

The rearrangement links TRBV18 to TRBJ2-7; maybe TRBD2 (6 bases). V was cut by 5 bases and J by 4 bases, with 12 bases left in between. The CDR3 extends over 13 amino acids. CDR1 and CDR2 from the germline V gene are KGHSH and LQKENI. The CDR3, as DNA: TGTGCCAGCTCAGCGGGATCGGGATACGAGCAGTACTTC. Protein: CASSAGSGYEQYF.

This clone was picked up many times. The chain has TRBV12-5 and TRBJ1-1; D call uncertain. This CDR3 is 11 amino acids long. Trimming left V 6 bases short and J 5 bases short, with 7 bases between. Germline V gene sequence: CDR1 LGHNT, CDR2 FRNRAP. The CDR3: CASGSTTEAFF. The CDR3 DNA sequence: TGTGCTAGTGGGAGTACGACTGAAGCTTTCTTT.